This passage covers 30 T cell receptor beta chains from one sample sequenced in a study of T cell changes during pregnancy in multiple sclerosis. Assay used: immunoSEQ multiplex PCR; TCRdb lists only in-frame clones, some missing. The sample has roughly 99,000 clones, about nine tenths seen once. Sequencing used peripheral blood, obtained in the third trimester of pregnancy. These receptors came from a female donor in good health, enrolled as a control in a pregnancy study.

The chain recombines TRBV4-3 with TRBJ1-6; no reliable D call. V lost 0 bases, J lost 6 bases, and 9 bases lay in between. Germline CDR1 LGHNA, CDR2 YSLEER. The CDR3 runs 15 residues. The CDR3 sequence: CASSQDRGFNSPLHF. As DNA, the CDR3 is TGCGCCAGCAGCCAAGACCGGGGTTTTAATTCACCCCTCCACTTT.

The chain is built from TRBV19 and TRBJ1-1; D unclear. Germline assignment: CDR1 LNHDA and CDR2 SQIVND (reference sequence). V lost 11 bases to trimming and J lost 3 bases, with 19 bases between them. This CDR3 has 14 residues. The CDR3 DNA is TGTGCCGCTATCTTGGCGGCGGAAGACACTGAAGCTTTCTTT. It specifies CAAILAAEDTEAFF.

This clone has more than one count but fewer than ten. The chain couples TRBV30 to TRBJ2-3; TRBD1 is a possible D gene (5 bases). With 5 bases removed from V and 4 bases from J, the gap between germline ends came to 13 bases. The CDR3 has 13 residues. Germline V gene lookup returns CDR1 GTSNPN and CDR2 SVGIG (reference sequence). CDR3 in DNA: TGTGCCTGGGGGTTCGGCAGGGCAGATACGCAGTATTTT. Translating gives CAWGFGRADTQYF.

This clone was seen a few times. V and J are TRBV6-5 and TRBJ1-2, with D possibly being TRBD1 (5 bases). In germline, CDR1 is MNHEY, CDR2 SVGAGI. The germline V and J ends were trimmed by 7 bases and 7 bases, with 13 bases remaining between them. This CDR3 is 12 amino acids long. The CDR3 sequence: CASKGTPGGYTF. DNA of the CDR3: TGTGCCAGCAAAGGGACTCCCGGTGGCTACACCTTC.

CDR3 sequence: CASSADRGLGEQYF. CDR3 sequence (DNA): TGTGCCAGCAGCGCGGACAGGGGGCTGGGCGAGCAGTACTTC. V gene TRBV7-6 combines with J gene TRBJ2-7, with TRBD1 matching over 11 bases. V lost 5 bases, J lost 6 bases, and 6 bases stayed unmatched. This CDR3 has 14 residues. Per germline, CDR1 SGHVS and CDR2 FNYEAQ.

Remarks on this clone: Its ends do not fully match the called genes, so a read error is possible. V and J are TRBV7-7 and TRBJ2-5, with 7 bases identical to TRBD1. CDR3 length equals 13 residues. Germline V gene data show CDR1 as SSHAT and CDR2 as FNYEAQ (reference sequence). The CDR3 DNA sequence: TGTGCTAGCAGCCTGGGACAGTCAGAGACCCAGTACTTC. Translating it yields CASSLGQSETQYF.

The rearrangement links TRBV7-8 to TRBJ2-5; 8 bases fit TRBD2. CDR1 is SGHVS, CDR2 FQNEAQ, per germline. V lost 5 bases and J lost 2; bases outside the gene matches: 4. This CDR3 region has 14 residues. The CDR3 region is CASSTSGLQETQYF. CDR3 nucleotides: TGTGCCAGCAGCACTAGCGGCTTACAAGAGACCCAGTACTTC.

This clone occurred a few times. This chain connects TRBV27 to TRBJ1-1; D gene uncertain. The ends were cut back, 7 bases at V and 0 bases at J, with 9 bases in the middle. Germline loops: CDR1 MNHEY, CDR2 SMNVEV (reference sequence). The CDR3 extends over 13 amino acids. CDR3 protein: CASKGGVNTEAFF. In DNA form, the CDR3 reads TGTGCCAGCAAGGGAGGCGTGAACACTGAAGCTTTCTTT.

The chain links TRBV12-5 to TRBJ2-5; 7 bases align to TRBD1. V trimming: 5 bases; J trimming: 2 bases; junction bases outside the gene matches: 5. This CDR3 contains 14 residues. Germline V gene lookup returns CDR1 LGHNT and CDR2 FRNRAP. This CDR3 is CASGRGQVQETQYF. The CDR3 region has the DNA TGTGCTAGTGGTCGAGGACAGGTGCAAGAGACCCAGTACTTC.

A single count supports this clone. CDR3 bases: TGTGCCAGCAGCGCATCCCGGGACAGGATGAACACTGAAGCTTTCTTT. Amino acid sequence: CASSASRDRMNTEAFF. The V gene is TRBV9, the J gene TRBJ1-1; 8 positions agree with TRBD1. From germline, CDR1 is SGDLS and CDR2 YYNGEE. The CDR3 is made up of 16 amino acids. J was trimmed by 0 bases and V by 3 bases; bases with no gene match: 7.

This chain joins TRBV29-1 and TRBJ2-7; TRBD1 aligns across 9 bases. Germline CDR1 reads SQVTM; CDR2 reads ANQGSEA. Germline trimming cut 6 bases from V and 0 bases from J; bases unmatched to any gene: 3. This CDR3 is built from 13 residues. The CDR3 loop reads CSVRGQGSYEQYF. The CDR3 DNA is TGCAGCGTCCGGGGACAGGGCTCCTACGAGCAGTACTTC.

The chain employs TRBV30 and TRBJ2-3; weak D call: TRBD2 (5 bases). The CDR3 is 14 residues long. CDR1 and CDR2 (germline): GTSNPN, SVGIG (reference sequence). The V end was cut by 0 bases, the J end by 1 base, with 8 bases between. CDR3 amino acids: CAWSVGRGTDTQYF. CDR3 DNA sequence: TGTGCCTGGAGTGTAGGGCGGGGCACAGATACGCAGTATTTT.

The J gene is TRBJ2-2, the V gene TRBV29-1; 8 positions match TRBD2. V trimming: 6 bases; J trimming: 6 bases; junction bases outside the gene matches: 12. CDR1 and CDR2 (germline): SQVTM, ANQGSEA. This CDR3 has 15 amino acids. This CDR3 is CSVELRTSIAGELFF. The CDR3 bases are TGCAGCGTAGAACTACGGACTAGCATTGCCGGGGAGCTGTTTTTT.

This chain connects TRBV5-4 to TRBJ1-1; D is uncertain. Trimming cost V 4 bases and J 0 bases, with 13 bases left between them. The CDR3 is 15 residues long. Germline loops: CDR1 SGHNT, CDR2 YYREEE (reference sequence). CDR3 bases: TGTGCCAGCAGCCTTGGAGGCAGCATGAACACTGAAGCTTTCTTT. Amino acid sequence: CASSLGGSMNTEAFF.

The CDR3: CASAMTSGGLSPTDTQYF. CDR3 coding DNA: TGTGCCAGCGCTATGACTAGCGGGGGCCTTTCGCCCACAGATACGCAGTATTTT. This chain uses TRBV2 with TRBJ2-3; 12 bases fit TRBD2. J gave up 2 bases and V 8 bases, and 14 bases lay outside the gene matches. The germline V gene encodes CDR1 SNHLY and CDR2 FYNNEI. The CDR3 runs 18 residues. The whole variable domain, remainder taken from reference TRBV2 and TRBJ2-3, is EPEVTQTPSHQVTQMGQEVILRCVPISNHLYFYWYRQILGQKVEFLVSFYNNEISEKSEIFDDQFSVERPDGSNFTLKIRSTKLEDSAMYFCASAMTSGGLSPTDTQYFGPGTRLTVL.

The chain has TRBV11-3 and TRBJ2-5; D is perhaps TRBD1 (7 bases). Germline CDR1 is SGHNT and CDR2 is YENEEA. The V end lost 1 base, the J end lost 1 base, and 10 bases lay between the germline ends. This CDR3 has 15 residues. The CDR3 loop is CASSLGQGLQETQYF. CDR3 in DNA: TGTGCCAGCAGCTTAGGACAGGGACTCCAAGAGACCCAGTACTTC.

The chain links TRBV4-3 to TRBJ1-4; D remains ambiguous. The germline gives CDR1 LGHNA, CDR2 YSLEER. This CDR3 spans 16 amino acids. V dropped 0 bases and J dropped 6 bases, with 14 bases sitting between them. CDR3 coding DNA: TGCGCCAGCAGCCAAGAGTCAAGGGAGTGGTATGAAAAACTGTTTTTT. Translating it yields CASSQESREWYEKLFF.

This chain uses TRBV6-6 with TRBJ2-3; TRBD2 agrees at 15 bases. CDR1 MNHNY and CDR2 SVGAGI come from the germline V gene (reference sequence). Unmatched junction bases numbered 0, after V lost 4 bases and J lost 4 bases. The CDR3 is 15 residues long. Written as DNA, the CDR3 is TGTGCCAGCAGTTGGACTAGCGGGGGGGCAGATACGCAGTATTTT. Protein: CASSWTSGGADTQYF.

The V call is TRBV7-2, the J call TRBJ1-1, with D uncertain. This CDR3 has 14 residues. Trimming removed 0 bases at V and 4 bases at J, with 9 bases between. The germline V gene has CDR1 SGHTA and CDR2 FQGNSA. The CDR3 sequence: CASSLAMGGTEAFF. Here the CDR3 DNA reads TGTGCCAGCAGCTTAGCGATGGGAGGCACTGAAGCTTTCTTT.

This chain joins TRBV4-1 and TRBJ2-7, with a tentative D call TRBD1 (6 bases). The CDR3 length is 17 residues. The V and J ends lost 1 base and 4 bases respectively, with 20 bases between them. Germline V CDR1 and CDR2: MGHRA, YSYEKL. The CDR3 DNA is TGCGCCAGCAGCCAAGCCTCGGACAGCTTAACGGGGTACGAGCAGTACTTC. As protein: CASSQASDSLTGYEQYF.

The rearrangement uses TRBV27 and TRBJ1-1; 8 bases match TRBD1. Germline V gene lookup returns CDR1 MNHEY and CDR2 SMNVEV (reference sequence). The CDR3 length is 15 residues. V lost 5 bases, J lost 3 bases, and 8 bases stayed unmatched. In DNA, the CDR3 is TGTGCCAGCAGTACTTACGCGACAGGGGACACTGAAGCTTTCTTT. Translating gives CASSTYATGDTEAFF.

The V call is TRBV19, the J call TRBJ1-4; TRBD1 agrees at 7 bases. The length of the CDR3 is 15 residues. V shed 5 bases, J shed 3 bases, and the junction held 6 bases outside the gene matches. From germline, CDR1 is LNHDA and CDR2 SQIVND (reference sequence). The CDR3 loop reads CASSSRTGPNEKLFF. The CDR3 nucleotides read TGTGCCAGTAGTTCCCGGACAGGTCCTAATGAAAAACTGTTTTTT.

V and J are TRBV19 and TRBJ2-1; 10 nucleotides agree with TRBD2. CDR1 and CDR2 (germline): LNHDA, SQIVND (reference sequence). This CDR3 has 16 residues. After removal of 5 bases from V and 4 bases from J, the junction contained 8 bases not matched to a gene. CDR3 DNA sequence: TGTGCCAGTAGTCCTCTAGCGGGGGACAAATACAATGAGCAGTTCTTC. Translated, it gives CASSPLAGDKYNEQFF.

This chain uses TRBV7-2 with TRBJ2-1; weak D call: TRBD1 (5 bases). Germline V CDR1 and CDR2: SGHTA, FQGNSA. The CDR3 covers 16 residues. Trimming removed 6 bases at V and 7 bases at J, with 22 bases between. This CDR3 is CASRPMTVSRMNEQFF. As DNA, the CDR3 is TGTGCCAGCAGACCAATGACAGTCTCCCGGATGAATGAGCAGTTCTTC.

This clone was counted a few times. The gene calls are TRBV11-2 and TRBJ2-3; 10 bases agree with TRBD2. CDR3 size: 15 residues. V shed 5 bases, J shed 4 bases, and the junction held 6 bases outside the gene matches. CDR1 and CDR2 from the germline V gene are SGHAT and FQNNGV. CDR3 DNA sequence: TGTGCCAGCAGCACAGCGGGGGGGCTGTCAGATACGCAGTATTTT. Its protein product is CASSTAGGLSDTQYF.

The rearrangement links TRBV27 to TRBJ1-1; the match to TRBD1 covers 9 bases. Germline assignment: CDR1 MNHEY and CDR2 SMNVEV (reference sequence). The CDR3 totals 14 residues. The V segment lost 4 bases and the J segment 4 bases; nucleotides outside the gene matches: 4. The CDR3, as DNA: TGTGCCAGCAGTTCCGGGGGACAGGGCACTGAAGCTTTCTTT. Translating it yields CASSSGGQGTEAFF.

V usage is TRBV7-9 and J usage is TRBJ1-5; possible D gene TRBD1, 5 bases. This CDR3 is 13 amino acids long. The germline gives CDR1 SEHNR, CDR2 FQNEAQ (reference sequence). V gave up 4 bases and J gave up 4 bases, with 8 bases separating them. The CDR3 loop is CASSSKGNQPQHF. The CDR3 DNA sequence: TGTGCCAGCAGCTCCAAGGGGAATCAGCCCCAGCATTTT.

The chain is built from TRBV10-3 and TRBJ2-5, with 14 bases aligning to TRBD2. The CDR3 extends over 14 amino acids. V was pared by 11 bases and J by 3 bases, with 5 bases of the junction left unmatched. CDR1 is ENHRY, CDR2 SYGVKD, per germline. The CDR3 nucleotides are TGTGCCTCTCAGGGACTAGCGGGGGAAGAGACCCAGTACTTC. As protein: CASQGLAGEETQYF.

The genes are TRBV4-3 and TRBJ2-3, with 8 bases identical to TRBD1. Germline V gene lookup returns CDR1 LGHNA and CDR2 YSLEER. This CDR3 spans 14 amino acids. J was trimmed by 9 bases and V by 4 bases; bases with no gene match: 9. CDR3 sequence reads: CASSPDSQGATQYF. CDR3 DNA: TGCGCCAGCAGCCCAGACAGCCAGGGGGCAACGCAGTATTTT.

The chain couples TRBV7-8 to TRBJ1-1; D uncertain. CDR3 length: 14 amino acids. Germline V gives CDR1 SGHVS, CDR2 FQNEAQ. V was cut by 2 bases and J by 8 bases, with 15 bases left in between. CDR3 in amino acids: CASSLKRGFPEAFF. The CDR3 bases are TGTGCCAGCAGCTTAAAGAGAGGGTTCCCCGAAGCTTTCTTT.